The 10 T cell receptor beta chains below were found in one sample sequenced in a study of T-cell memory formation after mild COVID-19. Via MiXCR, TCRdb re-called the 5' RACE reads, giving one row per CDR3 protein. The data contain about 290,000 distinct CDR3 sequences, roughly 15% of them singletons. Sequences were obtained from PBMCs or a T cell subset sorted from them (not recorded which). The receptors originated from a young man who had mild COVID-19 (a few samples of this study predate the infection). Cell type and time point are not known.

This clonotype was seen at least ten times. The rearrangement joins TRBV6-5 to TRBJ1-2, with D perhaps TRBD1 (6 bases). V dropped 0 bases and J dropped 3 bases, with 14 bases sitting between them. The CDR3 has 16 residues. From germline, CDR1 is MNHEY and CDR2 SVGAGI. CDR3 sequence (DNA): TGTGCCAGCAGTTACTCAGGCAGGGGCCCTGACTATGGCTACACCTTC. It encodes CASSYSGRGPDYGYTF.

The CDR3 region has the DNA TGCGCCAGCAGCGCCAGTTGGGGGCCCATTAATGAGCAGTTCTTC. Translating gives CASSASWGPINEQFF. The V call is TRBV5-1, the J call TRBJ2-1; a possible D gene is TRBD1 (6 bases). The V gene lost 4 bases and the J gene lost 7 bases, with 18 bases spanning the gap. From germline, CDR1 is SGHRS and CDR2 YFSETQ. The CDR3 length is 15 residues.

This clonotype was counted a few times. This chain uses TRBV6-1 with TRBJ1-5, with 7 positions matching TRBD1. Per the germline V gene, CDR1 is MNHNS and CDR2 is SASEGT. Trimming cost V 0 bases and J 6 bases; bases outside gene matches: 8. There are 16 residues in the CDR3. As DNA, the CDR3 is TGTGCCAGCAGTGAAGCCCATCACAGGGGTGGTCAGCCCCAGCATTTT. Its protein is CASSEAHHRGGQPQHF.

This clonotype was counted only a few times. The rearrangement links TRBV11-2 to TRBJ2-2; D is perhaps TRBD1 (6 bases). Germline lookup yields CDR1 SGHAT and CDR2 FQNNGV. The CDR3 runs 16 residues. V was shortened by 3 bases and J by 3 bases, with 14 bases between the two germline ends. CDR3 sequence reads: CASSLFWGQDTGELFF. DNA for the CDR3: TGTGCCAGCAGCTTGTTCTGGGGGCAGGACACCGGGGAGCTGTTTTTT.

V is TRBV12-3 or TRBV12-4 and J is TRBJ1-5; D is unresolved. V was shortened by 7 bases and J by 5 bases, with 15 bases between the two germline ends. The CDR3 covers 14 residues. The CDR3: CASTPGRTHQPQHF. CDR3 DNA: TGTGCCAGCACCCCGGGGAGGACCCATCAGCCCCAGCATTTT.

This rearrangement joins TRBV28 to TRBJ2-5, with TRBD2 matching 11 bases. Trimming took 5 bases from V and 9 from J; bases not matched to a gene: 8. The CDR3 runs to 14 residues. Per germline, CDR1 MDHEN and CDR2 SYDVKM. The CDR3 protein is CASSTRTSGPAQYF. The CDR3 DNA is TGTGCCAGCAGTACCCGGACTAGCGGGCCCGCCCAGTACTTC.

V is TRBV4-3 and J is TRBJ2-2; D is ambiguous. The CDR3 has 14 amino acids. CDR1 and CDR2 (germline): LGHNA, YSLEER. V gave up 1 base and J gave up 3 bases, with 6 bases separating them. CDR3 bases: TGCGCCAGCAGCCAAGGAGCCCACACCGGGGAGCTGTTTTTT. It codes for CASSQGAHTGELFF.

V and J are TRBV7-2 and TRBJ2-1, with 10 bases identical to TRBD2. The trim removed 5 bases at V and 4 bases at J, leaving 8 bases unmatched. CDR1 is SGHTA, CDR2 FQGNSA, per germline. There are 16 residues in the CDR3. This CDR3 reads CASSPRTSGAYNEQFF. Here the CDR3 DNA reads TGTGCCAGCAGCCCCCGGACTAGCGGTGCATACAATGAGCAGTTCTTC.

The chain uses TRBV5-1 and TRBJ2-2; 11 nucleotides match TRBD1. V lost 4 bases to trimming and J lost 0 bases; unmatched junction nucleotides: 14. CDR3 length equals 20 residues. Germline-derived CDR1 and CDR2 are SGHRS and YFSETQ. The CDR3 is CASSREGTGGLRSNTGELFF. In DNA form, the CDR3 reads TGCGCCAGCAGCAGGGAAGGGACAGGGGGTCTGCGGTCGAACACCGGGGAGCTGTTTTTT.

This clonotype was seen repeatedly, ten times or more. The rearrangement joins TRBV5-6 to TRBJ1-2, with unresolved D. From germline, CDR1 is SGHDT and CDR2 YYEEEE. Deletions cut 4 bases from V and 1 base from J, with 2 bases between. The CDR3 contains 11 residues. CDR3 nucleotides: TGTGCCAGCAGCATTAACTATGGCTACACCTTC. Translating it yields CASSINYGYTF.